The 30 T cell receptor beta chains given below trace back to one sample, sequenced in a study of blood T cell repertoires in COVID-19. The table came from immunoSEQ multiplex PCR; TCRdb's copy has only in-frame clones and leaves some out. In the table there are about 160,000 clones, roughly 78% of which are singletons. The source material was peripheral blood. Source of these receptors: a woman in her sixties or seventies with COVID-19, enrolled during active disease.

The CDR3 bases are TGTGCCAGCAGCTTTTCTCAGGGATTCTCCTACGAGCAGTACTTC. It translates to CASSFSQGFSYEQYF. The chain combines TRBV11-1 with TRBJ2-7; tentative D call: TRBD1 (5 bases). Per germline, CDR1 SGHAT and CDR2 FQDESV (reference sequence). CDR3 length: 15 residues. V gave up 3 bases and J gave up 0 bases, with 12 bases separating them.

CDR3 amino acids: CATAGQSYEQYV. The CDR3 coding sequence is TGTGCCACGGCGGGACAGAGCTACGAGCAGTACGTC. The gene calls are TRBV10-3 and TRBJ2-7; possibly TRBD1 for D (7 bases). Germline-derived CDR1 and CDR2 are ENHRY and SYGVKD. Deletions cut 10 bases from V and 3 bases from J, with 13 bases between. The CDR3 totals 12 residues.

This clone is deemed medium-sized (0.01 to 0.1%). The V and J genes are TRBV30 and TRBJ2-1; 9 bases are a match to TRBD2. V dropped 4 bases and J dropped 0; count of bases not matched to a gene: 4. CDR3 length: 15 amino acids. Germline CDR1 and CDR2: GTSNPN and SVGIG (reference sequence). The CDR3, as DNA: TGTGCCTGGATAGCGGGAGTACTCTCCTACAATGAGCAGTTCTTC. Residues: CAWIAGVLSYNEQFF.

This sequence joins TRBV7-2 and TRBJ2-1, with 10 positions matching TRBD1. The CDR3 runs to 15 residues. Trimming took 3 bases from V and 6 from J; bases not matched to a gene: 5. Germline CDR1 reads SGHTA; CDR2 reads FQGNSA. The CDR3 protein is CASSFRQGALNEQFF. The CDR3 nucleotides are TGTGCCAGCAGCTTTCGACAGGGGGCTCTCAATGAGCAGTTCTTC. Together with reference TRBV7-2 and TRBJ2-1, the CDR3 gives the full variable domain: GAGVSQSPSNKVTEKGKDVELRCDPISGHTALYWYRQSLGQGLEFLIYFQGNSAPDKSGLPSDRFSAERTGGSVSTLTIQRTQQEDSAVYLCASSFRQGALNEQFFGPGTRLTVL.

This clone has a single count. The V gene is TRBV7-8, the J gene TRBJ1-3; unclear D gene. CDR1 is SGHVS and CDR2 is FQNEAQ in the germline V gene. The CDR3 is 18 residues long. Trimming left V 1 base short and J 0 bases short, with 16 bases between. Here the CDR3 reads CASSLEVPGVVSGNTIYF. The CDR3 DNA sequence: TGTGCCAGCAGCTTAGAGGTTCCCGGAGTAGTCTCTGGAAACACCATATATTTT.

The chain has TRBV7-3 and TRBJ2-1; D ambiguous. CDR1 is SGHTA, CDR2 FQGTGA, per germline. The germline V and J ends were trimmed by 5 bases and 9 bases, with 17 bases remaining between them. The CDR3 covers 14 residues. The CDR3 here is CASSPHPIGGEQFF. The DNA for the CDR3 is TGTGCCAGCAGCCCTCATCCAATTGGCGGTGAGCAGTTCTTC.

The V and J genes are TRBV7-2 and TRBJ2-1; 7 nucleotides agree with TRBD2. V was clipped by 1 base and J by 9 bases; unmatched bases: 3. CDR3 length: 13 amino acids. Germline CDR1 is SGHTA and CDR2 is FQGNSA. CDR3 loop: CASSLVRETEQFF. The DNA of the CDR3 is TGTGCCAGCAGCTTAGTGCGGGAGACTGAGCAGTTCTTC.

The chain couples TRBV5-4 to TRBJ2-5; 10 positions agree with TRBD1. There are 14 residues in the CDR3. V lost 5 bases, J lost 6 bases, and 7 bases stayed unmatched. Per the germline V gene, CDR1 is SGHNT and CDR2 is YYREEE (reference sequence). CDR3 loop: CASSLTGGLKTQYF. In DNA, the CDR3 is TGTGCCAGCAGTTTGACAGGGGGCTTGAAGACCCAGTACTTC.

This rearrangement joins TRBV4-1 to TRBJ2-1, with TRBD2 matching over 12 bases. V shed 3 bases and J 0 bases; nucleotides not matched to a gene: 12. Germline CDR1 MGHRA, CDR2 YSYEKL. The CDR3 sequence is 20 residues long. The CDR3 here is CASSHPTSGSTRSSYNEQFF. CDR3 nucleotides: TGCGCCAGCAGCCACCCGACTAGCGGGAGTACTAGAAGCTCCTACAATGAGCAGTTCTTC.

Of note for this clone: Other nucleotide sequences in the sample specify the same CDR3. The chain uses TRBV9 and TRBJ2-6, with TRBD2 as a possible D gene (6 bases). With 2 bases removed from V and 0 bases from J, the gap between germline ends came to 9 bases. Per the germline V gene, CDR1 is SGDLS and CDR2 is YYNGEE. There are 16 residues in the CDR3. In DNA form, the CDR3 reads TGTGCCAGCAGCGTCACCGGGAGCTCTGGGGCCAACGTCCTGACTTTC. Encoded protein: CASSVTGSSGANVLTF.

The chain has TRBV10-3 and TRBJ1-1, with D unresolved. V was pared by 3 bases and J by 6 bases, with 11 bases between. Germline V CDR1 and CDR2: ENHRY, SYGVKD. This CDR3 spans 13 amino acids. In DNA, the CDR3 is TGTGCCATCAGTGATCCTACTTTGGCTGAAGCTTTCTTT. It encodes CAISDPTLAEAFF.

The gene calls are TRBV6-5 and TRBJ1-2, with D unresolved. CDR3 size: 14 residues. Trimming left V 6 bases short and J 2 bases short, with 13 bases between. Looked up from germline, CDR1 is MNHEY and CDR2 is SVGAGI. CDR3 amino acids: CASSRSEANYGYTF. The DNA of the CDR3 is TGTGCCAGCAGCCGTTCTGAGGCGAACTATGGCTACACCTTC.

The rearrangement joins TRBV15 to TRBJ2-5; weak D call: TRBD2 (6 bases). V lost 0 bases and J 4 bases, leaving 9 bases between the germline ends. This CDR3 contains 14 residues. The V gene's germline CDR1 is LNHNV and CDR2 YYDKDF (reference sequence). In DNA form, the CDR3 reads TGTGCCACCAGCAGAGATAACGGGGGAGAGACCCAGTACTTC. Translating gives CATSRDNGGETQYF. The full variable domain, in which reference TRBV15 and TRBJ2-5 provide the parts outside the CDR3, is DAMVIQNPRYQVTQFGKPVTLSCSQTLNHNVMYWYQQKSSQAPKLLFHYYDKDFNNEADTPDNFQSRRPNTSFCFLDIRSPGLGDTAMYLCATSRDNGGETQYFGPGTRLLVL.

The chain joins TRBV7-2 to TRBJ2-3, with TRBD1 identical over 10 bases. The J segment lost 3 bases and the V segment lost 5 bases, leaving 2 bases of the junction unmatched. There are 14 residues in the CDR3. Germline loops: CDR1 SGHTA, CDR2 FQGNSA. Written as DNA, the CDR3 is TGTGCCAGCAGCCCGGGACAGGGGACAGATACGCAGTATTTT. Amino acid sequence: CASSPGQGTDTQYF.

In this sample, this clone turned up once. The CDR3 nucleotides read TGTGCCAGCAGCTTAGTAGGACTCGCCTACGAGCAGTACTTC. This gives the protein CASSLVGLAYEQYF. The chain recombines TRBV7-2 with TRBJ2-7; D might be TRBD2 (5 bases). CDR1 and CDR2 (germline): SGHTA, FQGNSA. V lost 1 base to trimming and J lost 2 bases, with 9 bases between them. There are 14 residues in the CDR3.

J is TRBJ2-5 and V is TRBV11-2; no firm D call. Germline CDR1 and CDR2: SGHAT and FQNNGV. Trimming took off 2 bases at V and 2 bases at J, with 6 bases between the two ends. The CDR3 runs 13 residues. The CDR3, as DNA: TGTGCCAGCAGCTTATTAGTACAAGAGACCCAGTACTTC. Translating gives CASSLLVQETQYF.

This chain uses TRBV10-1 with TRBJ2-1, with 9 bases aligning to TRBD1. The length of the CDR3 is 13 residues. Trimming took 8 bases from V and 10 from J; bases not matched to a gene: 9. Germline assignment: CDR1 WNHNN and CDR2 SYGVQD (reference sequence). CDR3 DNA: TGCGCCAGCGGGACAGGGACCATTCGAGAGCAGTTCTTC. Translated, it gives CASGTGTIREQFF.

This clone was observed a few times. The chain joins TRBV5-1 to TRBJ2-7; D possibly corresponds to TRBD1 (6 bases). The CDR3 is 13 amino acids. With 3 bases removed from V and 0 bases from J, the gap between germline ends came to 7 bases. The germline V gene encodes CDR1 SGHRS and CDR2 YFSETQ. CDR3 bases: TGCGCCAGCAGCTCCAGGGGCTCCTACGAGCAGTACTTC. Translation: CASSSRGSYEQYF.

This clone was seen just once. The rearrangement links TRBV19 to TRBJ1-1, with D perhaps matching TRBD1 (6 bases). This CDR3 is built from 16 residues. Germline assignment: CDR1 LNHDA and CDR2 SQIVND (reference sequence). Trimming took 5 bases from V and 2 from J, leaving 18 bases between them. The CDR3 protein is CASSLGGASSNTEAFF. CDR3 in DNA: TGTGCCAGTAGTCTTGGGGGCGCGTCCTCCAACACTGAAGCTTTCTTT.

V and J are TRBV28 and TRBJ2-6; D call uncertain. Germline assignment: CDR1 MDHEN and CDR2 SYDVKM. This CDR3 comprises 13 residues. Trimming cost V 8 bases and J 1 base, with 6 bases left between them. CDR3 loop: CASEVSGANVLTF. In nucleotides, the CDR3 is TGTGCCAGCGAGGTATCTGGGGCCAACGTCCTGACTTTC.

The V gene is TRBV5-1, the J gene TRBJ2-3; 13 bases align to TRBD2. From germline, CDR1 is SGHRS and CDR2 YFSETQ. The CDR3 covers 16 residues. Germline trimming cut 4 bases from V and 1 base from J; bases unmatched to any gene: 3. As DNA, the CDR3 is TGCGCCAGCAGCCCAGGACTAGCGGGAGGCACAGATACGCAGTATTTT. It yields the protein CASSPGLAGGTDTQYF.

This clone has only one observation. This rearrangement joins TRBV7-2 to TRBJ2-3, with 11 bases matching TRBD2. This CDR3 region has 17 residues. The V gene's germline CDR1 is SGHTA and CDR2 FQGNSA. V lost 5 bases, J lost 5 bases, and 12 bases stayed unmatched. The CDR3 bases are TGTGCCAGCAGCCCGGCCCCACTAGCGGGAGTCCGAGATACGCAGTATTTT. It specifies CASSPAPLAGVRDTQYF.

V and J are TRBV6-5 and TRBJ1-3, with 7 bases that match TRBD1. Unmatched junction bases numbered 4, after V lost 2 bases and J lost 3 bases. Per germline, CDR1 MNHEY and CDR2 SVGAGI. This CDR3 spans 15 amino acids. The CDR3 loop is CASSYDRQGGNTIYF. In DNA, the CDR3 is TGTGCCAGCAGTTACGACAGACAGGGTGGAAACACCATATATTTT.

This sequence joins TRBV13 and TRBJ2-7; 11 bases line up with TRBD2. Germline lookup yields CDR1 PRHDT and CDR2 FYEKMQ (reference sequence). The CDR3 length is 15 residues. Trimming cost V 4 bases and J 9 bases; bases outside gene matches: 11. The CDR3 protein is CASSSRLAGLHGQYF. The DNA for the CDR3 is TGTGCCAGCAGCTCCCGACTAGCGGGGCTCCATGGGCAGTACTTC.

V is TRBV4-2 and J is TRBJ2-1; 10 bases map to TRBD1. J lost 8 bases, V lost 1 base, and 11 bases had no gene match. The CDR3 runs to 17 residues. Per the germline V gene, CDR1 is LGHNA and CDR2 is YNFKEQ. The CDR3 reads CASSQAVGQGRIYEQFF. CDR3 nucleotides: TGTGCCAGCAGCCAAGCAGTGGGACAGGGGAGGATATATGAGCAGTTCTTC.

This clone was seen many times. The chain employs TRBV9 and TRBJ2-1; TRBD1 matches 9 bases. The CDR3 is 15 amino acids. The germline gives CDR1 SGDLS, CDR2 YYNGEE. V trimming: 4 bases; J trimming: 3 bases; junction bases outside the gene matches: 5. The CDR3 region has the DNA TGTGCCAGCAGCCCGGGACAGGGCCTCTACAATGAGCAGTTCTTC. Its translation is CASSPGQGLYNEQFF.

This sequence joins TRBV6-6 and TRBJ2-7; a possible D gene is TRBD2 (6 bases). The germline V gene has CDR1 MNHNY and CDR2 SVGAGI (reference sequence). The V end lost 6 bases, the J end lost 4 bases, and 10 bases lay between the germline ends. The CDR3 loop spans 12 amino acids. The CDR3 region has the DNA TGTGCCAGCAGCCCGGGGGTGTACGAGCAGTACTTC. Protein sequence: CASSPGVYEQYF.

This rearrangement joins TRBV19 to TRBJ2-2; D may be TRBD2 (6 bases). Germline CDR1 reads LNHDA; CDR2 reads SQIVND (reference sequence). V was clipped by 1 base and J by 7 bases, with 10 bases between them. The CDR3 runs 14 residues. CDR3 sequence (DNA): TGTGCCAGTAGTATAGCCCCCGGGGGCGGGGAGCTGTTTTTT. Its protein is CASSIAPGGGELFF. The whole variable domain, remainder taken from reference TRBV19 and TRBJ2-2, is DGGITQSPKYLFRKEGQNVTLSCEQNLNHDAMYWYRQDPGQGLRLIYYSQIVNDFQKGDIAEGYSVSREKKESFPLTVTSAQKNPTAFYLCASSIAPGGGELFFGEGSRLTVL.

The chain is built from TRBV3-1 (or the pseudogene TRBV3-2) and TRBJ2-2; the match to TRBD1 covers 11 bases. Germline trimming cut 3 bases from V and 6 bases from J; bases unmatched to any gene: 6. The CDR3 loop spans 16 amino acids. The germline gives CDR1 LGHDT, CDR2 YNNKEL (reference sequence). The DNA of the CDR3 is TGTGCCAGCAGCCATGGACAGGGGGCATCAGCCGGGGAGCTGTTTTTT. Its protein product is CASSHGQGASAGELFF.

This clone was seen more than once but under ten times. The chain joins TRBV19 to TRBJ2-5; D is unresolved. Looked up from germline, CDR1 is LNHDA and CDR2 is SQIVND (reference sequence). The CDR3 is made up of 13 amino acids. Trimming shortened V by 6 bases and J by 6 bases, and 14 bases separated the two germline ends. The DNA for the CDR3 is TGTGCCAGTAGCGTCCCCTCCGCGCAGACCCAGTACTTC. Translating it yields CASSVPSAQTQYF.